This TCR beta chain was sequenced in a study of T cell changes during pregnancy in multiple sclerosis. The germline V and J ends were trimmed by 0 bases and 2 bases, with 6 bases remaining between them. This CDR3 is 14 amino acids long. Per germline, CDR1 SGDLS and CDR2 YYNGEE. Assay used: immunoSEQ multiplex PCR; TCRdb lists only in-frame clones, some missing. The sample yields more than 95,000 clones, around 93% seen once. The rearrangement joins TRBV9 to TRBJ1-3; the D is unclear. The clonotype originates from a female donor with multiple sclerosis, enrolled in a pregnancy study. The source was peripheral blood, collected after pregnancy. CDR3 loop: CASSVVTAGNTIYF. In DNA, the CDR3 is TGTGCCAGCAGCGTAGTCACAGCTGGAAACACCATATATTTT.